This T cell receptor (beta chain) was captured in a study of cytomegalovirus exposure and HLA in healthy donors. Study-level points and caveats: Rare TCR sequences predominated, though certain public TCRs were found in many donors. The authors listed approximately 150 TCR beta chains as cytomegalovirus-associated.

Germline V lookup: CDR1 KGHSY, CDR2 FQNENV. The V and J ends lost 4 bases and 2 bases respectively, with 15 bases between them. The CDR3 is 15 residues long. Only in-frame clones appear in the TCRdb table, and some are missing; sequencing was by immunoSEQ multiplex PCR. Among some 69,000 clones listed, 96% were seen once. Notes on this clone: The antigen remains unidentified.

Sequencing was done on a sample of PBMCs. This receptor was identified in a woman aged 18-29 years in good health and CMV-seropositive. The V call is TRBV16, the J call TRBJ2-7, with D maybe TRBD1 (7 bases). The CDR3 coding sequence is TGTGCCAGCAGCCTATCCGGGGGACAGACCTACGAGCAGTACTTC. This codes for CASSLSGGQTYEQYF. The variable domain in full, completed from reference TRBV16 and TRBJ2-7, reads GEEVAQTPKHLVRGEGQKAKLYCAPIKGHSYVFWYQQVLKNEFKFLISFQNENVFDETGMPKERFSAKCLPNSPCSLEIQATKLEDSAVYFCASSLSGGQTYEQYFGPGTRLTVT.